This section outlines one TCR beta chain sequence together with its context. The antigen is not known. V shed 3 bases, J shed 3 bases, and the junction held 8 bases outside the gene matches. The CDR3 has 16 amino acids. CDR1 and CDR2 (germline): SGDLS, YYNGEE. The data are from a study of radiotherapy plus CTLA-4 blockade in lung cancer. The overall study: The study recorded objective responses in 18% of patients and disease control in 31%. Study conclusions and caveats: Reportedly, early blood T cell clone dynamics best predicted response, with interferon-beta.

Assay used: immunoSEQ multiplex PCR; TCRdb lists only in-frame clones, some missing. The repertoire holds 95,000 to 150,000 clones, around 90% seen once, with 5.5% to 8.5% in the top ten. V usage is TRBV9 and J usage is TRBJ2-7; 11 nucleotides line up with TRBD2. The sample in question was peripheral blood, obtained from a patient treated with radiotherapy plus ipilimumab. This receptor was obtained from a human donor with non-small cell lung cancer that progressed on radiotherapy plus ipilimumab. CDR3: CASSATSGSPYYEQYF. The CDR3 bases are TGTGCCAGCAGCGCAACTAGCGGGAGTCCGTACTACGAGCAGTACTTC.